The T cell receptor beta chain under discussion was sequenced for a study of CD8 T cells in Susac syndrome. Random hexamers were used to reverse transcribe an amount of about 0.45 to 1 ug RNA. Coverage of TCR beta CDR3 amplification by immunoSEQ multiplex PCR extended to 54 Vbeta and 13 Jbeta. From the immunoSEQ multiplex PCR reads, TCRdb called clonotypes with MiXCR, one entry per CDR3 protein. The table records 190,000 or so distinct CDR3 sequences, around 96% of them present only once. The multiple sclerosis controls comprised treatment-naive patients whose relapsing-remitting disease was stable or active. Both CD4+ and CD8+ T cells were negatively isolated, and TEMRA cells underwent FACS enrichment. The origin of this receptor is a human donor with multiple sclerosis. Sequencing was performed on CD4+ T cells from PBMCs.

CDR3 sequence reads: CSASGQNTEAFF. In DNA, the CDR3 is TGCAGTGCTTCCGGGCAGAACACTGAAGCTTTCTTT. The chain is built from TRBV20-1 and TRBJ1-1, with unresolved D. Trimming took 5 bases from V and 1 from J, leaving 8 bases between them. From germline, CDR1 is DFQATT and CDR2 SNEGSKA (reference sequence). The CDR3 totals 12 residues.